This T cell receptor (beta chain) is from a study of T cells in Graves' hyperthyroidism and ophthalmopathy. Study-level points and caveats: Most expanded thyroid clonotypes above 0.001 recurred in blood.

Amplified TCR beta CDR3 regions came from RNA transcripts. The primer set for the first-round RT-PCR of the TCR CDR3 was HTBI. In TCRdb, the multiplex PCR reads were re-called with MiXCR into one record per CDR3 protein. This sample has around 600,000 distinct CDR3 sequences; about 14% occur once, and the top ten carry approximately 13%. This clonotype has a count of ten or more. Its target is unknown. V lost 1 base and J 1 base, leaving 4 bases between the germline ends. CDR3 length: 13 amino acids. Germline V lookup: CDR1 LNHNV, CDR2 YYDKDF (reference sequence). V gene TRBV15 combines with J gene TRBJ1-1; D remains unclear. This receptor was taken from a woman aged 45 to 65 with Graves' ophthalmopathy. The material sequenced was blood. CDR3 loop: CATSRVRNTEAFF. CDR3 bases: TGTGCCACCAGCAGAGTTAGGAACACTGAAGCTTTCTTT.